This TCR beta chain emerged from a study of beta chain features in type 1 diabetes. The ends lost 4 bases at V and 5 bases at J; junction bases unmatched: 7. This CDR3 has 14 amino acids. From germline, CDR1 is SQVTM and CDR2 ANQGSEA. Comments on this clone: The antigen remains unidentified.

The authors reverse transcribed all of the isolated RNA, so sequencing captured expressed TCRB transcripts. Sequenced by immunoSEQ multiplex PCR; TCRdb stores in-frame clones only, minus some. The data contain hundreds of thousands of clones, roughly 9% of them singletons. Study findings and constraints: Type 1 diabetes patients showed fewer insertions and more deletions at VDJ junctions. Type 1 diabetes patients had moderately but significantly shorter TCRB CDR3s in all four CD4+ subsets.

Each of the CD4+ naive, central memory, regulatory and stem cell-like memory populations was sorted via CD45RO/CCR7/CD25/CD127/CD95/CD27. The chain employs TRBV29-1 and TRBJ2-7; TRBD1 agrees at 11 bases. The receptor was isolated from a young man with type 1 diabetes. Sequencing used central memory CD4+ T cells from blood. DNA of the CDR3: TGCAGCGTTGCAATAGGGACAGGGGGACACGAGCAGTACTTC. Encoded protein: CSVAIGTGGHEQYF.